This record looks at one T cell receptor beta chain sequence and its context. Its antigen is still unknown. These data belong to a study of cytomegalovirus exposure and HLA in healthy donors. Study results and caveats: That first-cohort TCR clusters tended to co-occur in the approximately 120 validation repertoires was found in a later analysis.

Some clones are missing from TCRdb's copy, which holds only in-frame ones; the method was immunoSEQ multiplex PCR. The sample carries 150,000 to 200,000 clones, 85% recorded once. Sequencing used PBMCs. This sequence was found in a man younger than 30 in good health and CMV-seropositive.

CDR3 bases: TGTGCCAGCAGTGAAGTCGGCAGGGGGCCTGGAAACACCATATATTTT. This sequence encodes CASSEVGRGPGNTIYF. This chain connects TRBV6-1 to TRBJ1-3, with 8 bases aligning to TRBD1. The germline V gene encodes CDR1 MNHNS and CDR2 SASEGT. With 1 base clipped from V and 2 bases from J, the junction kept 4 bases outside the gene matches. This CDR3 spans 16 amino acids.